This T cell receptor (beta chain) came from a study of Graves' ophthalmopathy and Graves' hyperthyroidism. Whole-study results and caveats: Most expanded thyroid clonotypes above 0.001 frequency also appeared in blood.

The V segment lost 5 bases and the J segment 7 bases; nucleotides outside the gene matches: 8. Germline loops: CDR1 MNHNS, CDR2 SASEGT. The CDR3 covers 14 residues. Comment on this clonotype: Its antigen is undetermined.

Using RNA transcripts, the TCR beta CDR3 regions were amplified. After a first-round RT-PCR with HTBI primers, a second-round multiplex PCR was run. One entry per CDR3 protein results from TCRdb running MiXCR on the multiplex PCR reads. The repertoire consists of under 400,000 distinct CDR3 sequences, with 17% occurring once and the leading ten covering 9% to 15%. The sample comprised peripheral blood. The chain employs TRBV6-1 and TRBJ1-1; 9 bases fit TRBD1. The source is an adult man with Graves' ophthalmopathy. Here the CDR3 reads CASSPRTGDVEAFF. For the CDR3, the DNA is TGTGCCAGCAGTCCGAGGACAGGGGACGTTGAAGCTTTCTTT.